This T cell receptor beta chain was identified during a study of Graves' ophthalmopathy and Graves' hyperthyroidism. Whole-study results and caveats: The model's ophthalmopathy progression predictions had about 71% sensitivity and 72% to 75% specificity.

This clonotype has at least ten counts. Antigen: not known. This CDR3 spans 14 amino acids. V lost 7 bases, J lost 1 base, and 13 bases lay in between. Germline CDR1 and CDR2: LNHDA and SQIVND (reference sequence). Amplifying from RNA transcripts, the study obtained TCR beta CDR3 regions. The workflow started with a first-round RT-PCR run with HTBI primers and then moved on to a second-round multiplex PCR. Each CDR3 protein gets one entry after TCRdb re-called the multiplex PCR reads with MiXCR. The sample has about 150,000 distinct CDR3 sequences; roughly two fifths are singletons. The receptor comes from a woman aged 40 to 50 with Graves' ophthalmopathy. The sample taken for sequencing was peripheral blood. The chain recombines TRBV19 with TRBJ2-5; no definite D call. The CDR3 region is CASTPPGFQETQYF. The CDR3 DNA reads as TGTGCCAGTACCCCTCCCGGTTTCCAAGAGACCCAGTACTTC.